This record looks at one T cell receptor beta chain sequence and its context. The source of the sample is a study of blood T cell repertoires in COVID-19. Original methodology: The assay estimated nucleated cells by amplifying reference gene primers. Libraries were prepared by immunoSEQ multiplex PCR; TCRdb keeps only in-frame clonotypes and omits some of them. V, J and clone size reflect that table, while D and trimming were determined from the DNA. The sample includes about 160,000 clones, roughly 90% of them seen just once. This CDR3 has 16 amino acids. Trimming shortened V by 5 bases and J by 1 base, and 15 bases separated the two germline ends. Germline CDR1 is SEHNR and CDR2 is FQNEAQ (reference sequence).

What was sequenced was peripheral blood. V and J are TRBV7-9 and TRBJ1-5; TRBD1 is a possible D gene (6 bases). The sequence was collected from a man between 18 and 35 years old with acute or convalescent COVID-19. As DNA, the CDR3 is TGTGCCAGCAGCCCCGACGAGGGGGTGAGCAATCAGCCCCAGCATTTT. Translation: CASSPDEGVSNQPQHF.